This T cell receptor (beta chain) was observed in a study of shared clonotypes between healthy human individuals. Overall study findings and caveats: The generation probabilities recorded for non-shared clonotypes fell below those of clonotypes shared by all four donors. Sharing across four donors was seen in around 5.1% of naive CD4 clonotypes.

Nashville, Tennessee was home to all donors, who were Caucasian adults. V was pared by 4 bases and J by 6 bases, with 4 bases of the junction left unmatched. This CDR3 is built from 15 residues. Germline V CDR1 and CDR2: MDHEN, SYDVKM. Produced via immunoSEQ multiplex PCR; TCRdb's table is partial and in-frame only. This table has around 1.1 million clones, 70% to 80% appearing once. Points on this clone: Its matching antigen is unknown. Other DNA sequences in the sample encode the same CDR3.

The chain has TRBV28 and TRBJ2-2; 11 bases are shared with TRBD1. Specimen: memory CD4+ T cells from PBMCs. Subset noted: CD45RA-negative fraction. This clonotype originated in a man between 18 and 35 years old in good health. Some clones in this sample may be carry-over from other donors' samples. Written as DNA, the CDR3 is TGTGCCAGCAGTTCCCCGGGACAGGGGGCCGGGGAGCTGTTTTTT. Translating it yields CASSSPGQGAGELFF.